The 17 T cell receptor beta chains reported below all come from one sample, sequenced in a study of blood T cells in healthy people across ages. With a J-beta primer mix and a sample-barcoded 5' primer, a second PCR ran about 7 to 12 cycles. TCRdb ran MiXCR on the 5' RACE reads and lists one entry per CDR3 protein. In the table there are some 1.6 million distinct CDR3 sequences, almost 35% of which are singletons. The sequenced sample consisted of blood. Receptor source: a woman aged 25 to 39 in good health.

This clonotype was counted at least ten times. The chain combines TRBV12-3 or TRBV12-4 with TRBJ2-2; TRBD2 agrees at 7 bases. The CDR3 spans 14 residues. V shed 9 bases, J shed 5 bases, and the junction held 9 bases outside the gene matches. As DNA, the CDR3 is TGTGCCAGTATCGGACTAGAGATAACCGGGGAGCTGTTTTTT. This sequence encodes CASIGLEITGELFF.

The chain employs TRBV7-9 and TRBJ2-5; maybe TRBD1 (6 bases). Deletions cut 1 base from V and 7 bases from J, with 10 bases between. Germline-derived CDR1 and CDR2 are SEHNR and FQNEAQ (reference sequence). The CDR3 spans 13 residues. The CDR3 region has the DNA TGTGCCAGCAGCTTAGAAGTAGGGGGGACCCAGTACTTC. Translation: CASSLEVGGTQYF.

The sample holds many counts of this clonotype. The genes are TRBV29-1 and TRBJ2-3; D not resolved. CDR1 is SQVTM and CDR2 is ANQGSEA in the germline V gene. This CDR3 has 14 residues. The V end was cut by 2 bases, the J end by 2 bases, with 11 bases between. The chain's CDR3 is CSVETPRHTDTQYF. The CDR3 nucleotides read TGCAGCGTTGAAACCCCCAGGCACACAGATACGCAGTATTTT.

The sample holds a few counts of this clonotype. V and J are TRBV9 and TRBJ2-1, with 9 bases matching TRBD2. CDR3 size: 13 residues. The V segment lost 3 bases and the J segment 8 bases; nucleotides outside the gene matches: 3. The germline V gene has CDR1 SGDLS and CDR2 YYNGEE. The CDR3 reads CASSGSGRYEQFF. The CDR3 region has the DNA TGTGCCAGCAGCGGTAGCGGGAGATATGAGCAGTTCTTC.

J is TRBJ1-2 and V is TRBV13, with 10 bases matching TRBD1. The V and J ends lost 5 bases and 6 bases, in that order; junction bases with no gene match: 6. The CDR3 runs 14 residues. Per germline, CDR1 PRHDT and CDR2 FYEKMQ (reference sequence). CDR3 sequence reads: CASSPGQGSDGYTF. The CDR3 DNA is TGTGCCAGCAGCCCGGGACAGGGGAGCGATGGCTACACCTTC.

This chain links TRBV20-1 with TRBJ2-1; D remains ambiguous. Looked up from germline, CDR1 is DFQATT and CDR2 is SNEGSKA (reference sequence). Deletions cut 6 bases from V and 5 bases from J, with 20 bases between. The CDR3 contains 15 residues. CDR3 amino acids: CSAFPRWAPDNEQFF. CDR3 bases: TGCAGTGCATTTCCCCGGTGGGCTCCTGACAATGAGCAGTTCTTC.

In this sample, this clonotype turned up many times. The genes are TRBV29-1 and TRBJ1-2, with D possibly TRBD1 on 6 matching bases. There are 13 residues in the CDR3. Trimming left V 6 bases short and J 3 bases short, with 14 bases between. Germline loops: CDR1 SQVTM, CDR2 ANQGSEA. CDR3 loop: CSVADEGDYGYTF. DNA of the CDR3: TGCAGCGTGGCTGACGAGGGGGACTATGGCTACACCTTC. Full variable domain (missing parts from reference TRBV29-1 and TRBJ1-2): SAVISQKPSRDICQRGTSLTIQCQVDSQVTMMFWYRQQPGQSLTLIATANQGSEATYESGFVIDKFPISRPNLTFSTLTVSNMSPEDSSIYLCSVADEGDYGYTFGSGTRLTVV.

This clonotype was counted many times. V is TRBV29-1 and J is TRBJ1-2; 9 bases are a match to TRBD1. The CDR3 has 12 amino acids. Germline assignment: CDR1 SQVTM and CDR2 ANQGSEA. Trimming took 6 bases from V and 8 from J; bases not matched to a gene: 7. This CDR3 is CSVAQGAGGYTF. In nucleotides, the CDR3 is TGCAGCGTGGCACAGGGGGCAGGCGGCTACACCTTC.

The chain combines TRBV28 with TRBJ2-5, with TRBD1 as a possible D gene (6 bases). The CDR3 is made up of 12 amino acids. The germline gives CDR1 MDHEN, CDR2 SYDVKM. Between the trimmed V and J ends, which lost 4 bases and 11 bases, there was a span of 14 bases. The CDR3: CASSSPNREQYF. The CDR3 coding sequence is TGTGCCAGCAGTTCCCCAAACAGGGAGCAGTACTTC.

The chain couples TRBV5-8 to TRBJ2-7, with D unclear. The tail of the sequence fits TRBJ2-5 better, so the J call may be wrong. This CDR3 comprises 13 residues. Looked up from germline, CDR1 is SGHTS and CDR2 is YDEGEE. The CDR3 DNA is TGTGCCAGCAGCTTGGGTGTTGGCGGGACCCAGTACTTC. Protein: CASSLGVGGTQYF.

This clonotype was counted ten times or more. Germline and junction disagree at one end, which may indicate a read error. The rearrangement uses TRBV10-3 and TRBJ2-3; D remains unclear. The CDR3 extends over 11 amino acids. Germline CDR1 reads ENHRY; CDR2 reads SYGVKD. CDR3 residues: CAIGDGDTQYF. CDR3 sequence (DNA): TGTGCCATCGGTGATGGAGATACGCAGTATTTT.

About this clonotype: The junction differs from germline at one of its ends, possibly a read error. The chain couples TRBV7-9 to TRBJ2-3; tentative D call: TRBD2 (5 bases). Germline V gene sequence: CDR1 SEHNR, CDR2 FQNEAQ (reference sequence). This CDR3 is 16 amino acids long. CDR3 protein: CTSSLILWTSTDTQYF. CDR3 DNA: TGTACCAGCAGCTTAATTCTCTGGACTAGCACAGATACGCAGTATTTT.

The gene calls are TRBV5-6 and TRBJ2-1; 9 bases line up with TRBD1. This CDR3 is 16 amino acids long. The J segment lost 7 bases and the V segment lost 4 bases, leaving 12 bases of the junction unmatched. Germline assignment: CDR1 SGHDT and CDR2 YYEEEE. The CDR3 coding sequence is TGTGCCAGCAGCGACGGGACAGGGTTGGTCAGAAATGAGCAGTTCTTC. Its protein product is CASSDGTGLVRNEQFF.

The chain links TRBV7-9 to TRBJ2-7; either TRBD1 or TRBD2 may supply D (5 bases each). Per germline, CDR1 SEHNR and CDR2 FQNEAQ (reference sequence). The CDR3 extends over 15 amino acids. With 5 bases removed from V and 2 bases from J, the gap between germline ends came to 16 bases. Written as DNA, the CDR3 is TGTGCCAGCAGCCCGTTCCGGGACGGTACCTACGAGCAGTACTTC. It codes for CASSPFRDGTYEQYF.

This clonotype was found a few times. The DNA for the CDR3 is TGTGCCAGCAGCAAGACGTCAACACCCCTCCACTTT. It codes for CASSKTSTPLHF. The chain recombines TRBV28 with TRBJ1-6; D gene unclear. Germline values: CDR1 MDHEN, CDR2 SYDVKM. CDR3 length: 12 residues. Trimming left V 6 bases short and J 11 bases short, with 11 bases between.

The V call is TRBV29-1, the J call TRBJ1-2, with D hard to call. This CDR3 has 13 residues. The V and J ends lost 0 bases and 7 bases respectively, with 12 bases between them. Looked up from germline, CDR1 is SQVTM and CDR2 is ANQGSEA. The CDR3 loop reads CSVEDLTGAGYTF. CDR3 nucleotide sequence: TGCAGCGTTGAAGATCTGACGGGCGCTGGCTACACCTTC. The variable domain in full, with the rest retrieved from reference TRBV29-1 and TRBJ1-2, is SAVISQKPSRDICQRGTSLTIQCQVDSQVTMMFWYRQQPGQSLTLIATANQGSEATYESGFVIDKFPISRPNLTFSTLTVSNMSPEDSSIYLCSVEDLTGAGYTFGSGTRLTVV.

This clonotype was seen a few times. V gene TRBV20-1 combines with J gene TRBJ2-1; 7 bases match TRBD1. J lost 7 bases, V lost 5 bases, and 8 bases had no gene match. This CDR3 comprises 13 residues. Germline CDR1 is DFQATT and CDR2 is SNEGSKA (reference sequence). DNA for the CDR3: TGCAGTGCTCACCGGACAGGTAGTAATGAGCAGTTCTTC. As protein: CSAHRTGSNEQFF.